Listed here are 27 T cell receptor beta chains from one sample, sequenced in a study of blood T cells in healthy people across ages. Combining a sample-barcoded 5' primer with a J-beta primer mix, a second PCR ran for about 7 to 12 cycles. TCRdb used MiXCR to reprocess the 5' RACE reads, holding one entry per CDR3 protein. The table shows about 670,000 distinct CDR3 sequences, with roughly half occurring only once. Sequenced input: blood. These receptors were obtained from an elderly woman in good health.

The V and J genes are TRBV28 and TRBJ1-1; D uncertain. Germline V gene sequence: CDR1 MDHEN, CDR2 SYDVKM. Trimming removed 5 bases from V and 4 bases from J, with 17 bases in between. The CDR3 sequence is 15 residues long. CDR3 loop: CASSRHQVGSTEAFF. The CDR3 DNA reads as TGTGCCAGCAGTCGCCATCAGGTCGGGAGCACTGAAGCTTTCTTT.

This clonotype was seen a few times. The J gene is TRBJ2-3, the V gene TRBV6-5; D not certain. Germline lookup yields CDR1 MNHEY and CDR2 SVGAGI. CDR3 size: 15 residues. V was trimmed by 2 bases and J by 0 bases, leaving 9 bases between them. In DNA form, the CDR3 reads TGTGCCAGCAGTTACGTTGGAATTAGCACAGATACGCAGTATTTT. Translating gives CASSYVGISTDTQYF.

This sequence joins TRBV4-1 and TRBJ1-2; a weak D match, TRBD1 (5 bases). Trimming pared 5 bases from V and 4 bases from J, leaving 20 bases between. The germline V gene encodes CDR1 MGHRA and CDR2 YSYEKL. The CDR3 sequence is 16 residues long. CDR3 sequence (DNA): TGCGCCAGCAGCGTTATGAATGAGGGACGATCCTATGGCTACACCTTC. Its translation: CASSVMNEGRSYGYTF.

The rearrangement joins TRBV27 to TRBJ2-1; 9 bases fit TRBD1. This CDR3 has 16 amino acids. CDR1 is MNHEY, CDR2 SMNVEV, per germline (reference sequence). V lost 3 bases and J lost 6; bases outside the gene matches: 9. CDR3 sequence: CASSFRRQGVRNEQFF. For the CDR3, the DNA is TGTGCCAGCAGTTTCCGCAGACAGGGGGTCCGCAATGAGCAGTTCTTC.

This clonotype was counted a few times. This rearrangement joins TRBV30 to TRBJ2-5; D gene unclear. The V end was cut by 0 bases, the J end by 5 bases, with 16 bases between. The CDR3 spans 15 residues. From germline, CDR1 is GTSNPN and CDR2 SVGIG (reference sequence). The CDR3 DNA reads TGTGCCTGGAGTGTACGGGCCCACTCCCAGGAGACCCAGTACTTC. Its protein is CAWSVRAHSQETQYF.

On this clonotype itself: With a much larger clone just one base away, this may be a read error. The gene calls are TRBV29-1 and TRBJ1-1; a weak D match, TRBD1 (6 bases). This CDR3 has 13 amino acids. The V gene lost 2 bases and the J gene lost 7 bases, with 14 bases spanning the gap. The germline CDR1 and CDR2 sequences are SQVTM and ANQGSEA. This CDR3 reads CSVETGQSIEAFF. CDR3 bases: TGCAGCGTTGAAACCGGACAGTCCATTGAAGCTTTCTTT.

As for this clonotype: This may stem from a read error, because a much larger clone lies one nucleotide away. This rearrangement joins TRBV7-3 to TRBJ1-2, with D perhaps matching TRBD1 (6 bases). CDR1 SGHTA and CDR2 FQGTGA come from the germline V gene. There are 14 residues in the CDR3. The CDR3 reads CVSSLNRVDYGYTF. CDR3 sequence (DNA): TGTGTCAGCAGCTTGAACAGGGTCGACTATGGCTACACCTTC.

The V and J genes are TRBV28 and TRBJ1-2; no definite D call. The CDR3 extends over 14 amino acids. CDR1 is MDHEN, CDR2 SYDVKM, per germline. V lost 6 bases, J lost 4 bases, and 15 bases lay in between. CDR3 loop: CASRKPEEFYGYTF. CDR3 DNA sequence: TGTGCCAGCAGAAAGCCCGAGGAGTTCTATGGCTACACCTTC.

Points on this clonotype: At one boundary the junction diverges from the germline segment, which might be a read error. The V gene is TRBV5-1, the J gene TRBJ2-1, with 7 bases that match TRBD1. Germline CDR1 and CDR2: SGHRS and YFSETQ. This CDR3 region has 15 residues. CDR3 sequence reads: CVSSLPTGEYNEQFF. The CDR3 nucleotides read TGCGTCAGCAGCTTGCCCACAGGGGAGTACAATGAGCAGTTCTTC.

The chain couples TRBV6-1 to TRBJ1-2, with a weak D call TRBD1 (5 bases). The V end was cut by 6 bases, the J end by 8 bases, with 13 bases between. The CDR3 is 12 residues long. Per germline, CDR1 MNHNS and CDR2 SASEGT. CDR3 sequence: CASSPDRNGYTF. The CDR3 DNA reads TGTGCCAGCAGCCCCGACAGAAACGGCTACACCTTC.

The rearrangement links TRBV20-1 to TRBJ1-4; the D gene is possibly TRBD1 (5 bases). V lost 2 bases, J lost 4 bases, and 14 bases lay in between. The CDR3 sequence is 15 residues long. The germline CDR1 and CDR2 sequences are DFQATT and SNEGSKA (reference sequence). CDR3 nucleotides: TGCAGTGCTAGAAAAGCCGGGGCCATTAATGAAAAACTGTTTTTT. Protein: CSARKAGAINEKLFF.

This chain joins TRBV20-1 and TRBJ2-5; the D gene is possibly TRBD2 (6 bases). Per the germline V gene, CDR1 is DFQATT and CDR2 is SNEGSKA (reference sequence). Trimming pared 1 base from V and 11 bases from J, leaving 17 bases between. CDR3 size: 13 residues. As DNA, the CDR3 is TGCAGTGCTAGAGCCGGTAGTACGGGAGAGCAGTACTTC. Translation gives CSARAGSTGEQYF.

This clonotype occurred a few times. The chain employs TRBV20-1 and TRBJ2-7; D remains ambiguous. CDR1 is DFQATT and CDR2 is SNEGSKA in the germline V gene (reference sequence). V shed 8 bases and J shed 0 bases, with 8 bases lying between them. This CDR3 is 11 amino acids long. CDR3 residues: CSSPNSYEQYF. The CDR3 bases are TGCAGTAGCCCGAACTCCTACGAGCAGTACTTC.

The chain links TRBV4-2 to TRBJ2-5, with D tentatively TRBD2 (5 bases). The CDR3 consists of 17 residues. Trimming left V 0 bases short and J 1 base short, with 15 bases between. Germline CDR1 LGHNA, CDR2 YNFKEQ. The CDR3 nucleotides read TGTGCCAGCAGCCAAGAAGTAGCGCGGAGTGGCCAAGAGACCCAGTACTTC. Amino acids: CASSQEVARSGQETQYF.

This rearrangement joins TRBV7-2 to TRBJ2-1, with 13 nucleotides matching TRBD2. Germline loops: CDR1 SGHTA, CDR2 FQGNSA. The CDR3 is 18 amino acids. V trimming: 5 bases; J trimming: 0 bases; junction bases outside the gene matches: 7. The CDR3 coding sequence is TGTGCCAGCAGCCCCACTAGCGGGGGGGCTAGCTCCTACAATGAGCAGTTCTTC. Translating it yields CASSPTSGGASSYNEQFF.

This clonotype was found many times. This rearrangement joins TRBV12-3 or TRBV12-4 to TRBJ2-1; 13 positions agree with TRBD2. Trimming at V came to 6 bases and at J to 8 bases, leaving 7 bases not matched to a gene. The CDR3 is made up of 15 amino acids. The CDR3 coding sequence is TGTGCCAGCAGCTTACTAGCGGGAGGGGCCCATGAGCAGTTCTTC. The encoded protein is CASSLLAGGAHEQFF.

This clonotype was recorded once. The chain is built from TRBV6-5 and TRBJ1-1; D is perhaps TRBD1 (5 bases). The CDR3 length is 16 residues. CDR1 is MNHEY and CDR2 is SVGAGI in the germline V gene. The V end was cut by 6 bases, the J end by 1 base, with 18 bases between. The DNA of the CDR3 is TGTGCCAGCAGACCAATCTCCGGGACCGGGAACACTGAAGCTTTCTTT. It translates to CASRPISGTGNTEAFF.

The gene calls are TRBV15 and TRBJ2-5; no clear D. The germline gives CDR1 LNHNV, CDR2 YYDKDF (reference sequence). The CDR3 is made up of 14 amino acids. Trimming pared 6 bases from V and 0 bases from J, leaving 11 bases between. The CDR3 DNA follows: TGTGCCACCAGTTACTCCCTGTACCAAGAGACCCAGTACTTC. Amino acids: CATSYSLYQETQYF.

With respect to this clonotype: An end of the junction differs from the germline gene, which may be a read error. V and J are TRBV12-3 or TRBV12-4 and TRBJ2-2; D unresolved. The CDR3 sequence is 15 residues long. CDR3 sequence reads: CASSIPIGNTAELFF. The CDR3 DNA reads TGTGCCAGCAGTATCCCAATAGGGAACACCGCGGAGCTGTTTTTT.

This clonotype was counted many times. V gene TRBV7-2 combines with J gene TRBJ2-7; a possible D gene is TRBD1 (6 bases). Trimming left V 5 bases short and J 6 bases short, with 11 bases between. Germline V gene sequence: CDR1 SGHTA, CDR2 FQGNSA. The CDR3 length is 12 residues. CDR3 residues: CASSVTGIEQYF. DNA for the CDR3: TGTGCCAGCAGCGTAACAGGGATCGAGCAGTACTTC. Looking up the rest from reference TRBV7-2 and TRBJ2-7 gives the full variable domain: GAGVSQSPSNKVTEKGKDVELRCDPISGHTALYWYRQSLGQGLEFLIYFQGNSAPDKSGLPSDRFSAERTGGSVSTLTIQRTQQEDSAVYLCASSVTGIEQYFGPGTRLTVT.

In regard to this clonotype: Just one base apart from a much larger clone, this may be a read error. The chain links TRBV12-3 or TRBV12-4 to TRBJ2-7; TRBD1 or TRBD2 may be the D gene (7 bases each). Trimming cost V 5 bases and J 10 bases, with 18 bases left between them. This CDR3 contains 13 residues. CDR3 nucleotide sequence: TGTGCCAGCAGTGGGGACAGCGGGAACAGTCAGTACTTC. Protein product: CASSGDSGNSQYF.

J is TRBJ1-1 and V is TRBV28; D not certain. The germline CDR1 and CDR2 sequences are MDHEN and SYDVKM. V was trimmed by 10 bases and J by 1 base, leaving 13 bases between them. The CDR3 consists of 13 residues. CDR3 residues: CATRALENTEAFF. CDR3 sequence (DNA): TGTGCCACGAGGGCGTTGGAGAACACTGAAGCTTTCTTT.

CDR3 amino acids: CASSPGLRGLSYEQYF. CDR3 nucleotide sequence: TGTGCCAGCTCACCCGGACTACGCGGTCTCTCCTACGAGCAGTACTTC. The V gene is TRBV18, the J gene TRBJ2-7, with a weak D call TRBD2 (6 bases). This CDR3 is 16 amino acids long. In germline, CDR1 is KGHSH, CDR2 LQKENI. The V end was cut by 3 bases, the J end by 0 bases, with 15 bases between. The full variable domain, with the rest looked up from reference TRBV18 and TRBJ2-7, is NAGVMQNPRHLVRRRGQEARLRCSPMKGHSHVYWYRQLPEEGLKFMVYLQKENIIDESGMPKERFSAEFPKEGPSILRIQQVVRGDSAAYFCASSPGLRGLSYEQYFGPGTRLTVT.

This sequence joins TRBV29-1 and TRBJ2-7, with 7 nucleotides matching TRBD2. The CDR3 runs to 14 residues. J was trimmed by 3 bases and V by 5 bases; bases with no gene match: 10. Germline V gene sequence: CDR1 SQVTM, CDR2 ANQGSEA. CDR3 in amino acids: CSVSPGLDNYEQYF. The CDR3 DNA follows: TGCAGCGTTTCCCCCGGACTAGACAACTACGAGCAGTACTTC.

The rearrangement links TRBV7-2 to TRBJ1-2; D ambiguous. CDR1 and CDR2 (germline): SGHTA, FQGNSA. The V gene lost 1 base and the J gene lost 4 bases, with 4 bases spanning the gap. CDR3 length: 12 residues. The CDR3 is CASSLVSYGYTF. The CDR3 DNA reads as TGTGCCAGCAGCTTAGTGAGCTATGGCTACACCTTC.

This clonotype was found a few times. CDR3 in amino acids: CASSSQVSRGQETQYF. CDR3 in DNA: TGTGCCAGCAGCTCTCAAGTCTCCCGGGGCCAAGAGACCCAGTACTTC. The rearrangement links TRBV7-2 to TRBJ2-5, with D possibly TRBD2 on 5 matching bases. CDR1 SGHTA and CDR2 FQGNSA come from the germline V gene. V was shortened by 4 bases and J by 1 base, with 16 bases between the two germline ends. This CDR3 has 16 amino acids.

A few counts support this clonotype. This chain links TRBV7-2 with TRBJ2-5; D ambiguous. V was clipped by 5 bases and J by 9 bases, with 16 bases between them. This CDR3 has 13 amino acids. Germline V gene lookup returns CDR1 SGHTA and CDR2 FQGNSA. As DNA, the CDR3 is TGTGCCAGCAGCGTAACCTCGCGACACTCCCAGTACTTC. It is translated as CASSVTSRHSQYF.